A single sample is the source of the 9 T cell receptor beta chains below, sequenced in a study of technical replicates of blood from a few donors (dated by TCRdb to the late 2010s). The library was made by the immunoSEQ multiplex PCR assay. Drawn from immuneACCESS, this table holds only the in-frame rearrangements with V and J called that TCRdb kept. Clones are partly lost; checked studies trace under half to an unresolved V gene and leave the rest unexplained. The sample records some 77,000 clones, around 94% of which are singletons. Roughly 0.37% of the sample goes to the ten largest clones. The source material was T cells isolated from PBMCs. The receptors derive from a human donor in good health.

The V gene is TRBV6-5, the J gene TRBJ2-3, with TRBD1 as a possible D gene (6 bases). The CDR3 length is 15 residues. Germline V gene lookup returns CDR1 MNHEY and CDR2 SVGAGI. Trimming took 0 bases from V and 3 from J, leaving 10 bases between them. The chain's CDR3 is CASSYSPGATDTQYF. The DNA for the CDR3 is TGTGCCAGCAGTTACTCCCCAGGGGCTACAGATACGCAGTATTTT.

The chain employs TRBV5-5 and TRBJ1-2; no clear D. V gave up 1 base and J gave up 4 bases, with 20 bases separating them. Germline lookup yields CDR1 SGHKS and CDR2 YYEKEE (reference sequence). This CDR3 region has 17 residues. The CDR3 region is CASSLNDMAGKVYGYTF. The CDR3 bases are TGTGCCAGCAGCTTGAATGATATGGCAGGAAAGGTCTATGGCTACACCTTC. The variable domain in full, with the rest retrieved from reference TRBV5-5 and TRBJ1-2, is DAGVTQSPTHLIKTRGQQVTLRCSPISGHKSVSWYQQVLGQGPQFIFQYYEKEERGRGNFPDRFSARQFPNYSSELNVNALLLGDSALYLCASSLNDMAGKVYGYTFGSGTRLTVV.

The rearrangement uses TRBV5-6 and TRBJ2-1; D is ambiguous. Germline CDR1 is SGHDT and CDR2 is YYEEEE. V gave up 6 bases and J gave up 1 base, with 11 bases separating them. The CDR3 is 14 amino acids. CDR3 bases: TGTGCCAGCAAAACAAAGACATCCTACAATGAGCAGTTCTTC. Translated: CASKTKTSYNEQFF.

The rearrangement uses TRBV19 and TRBJ1-1, with D possibly matching TRBD1 (5 bases). The CDR3 covers 14 residues. The germline V gene encodes CDR1 LNHDA and CDR2 SQIVND (reference sequence). Trimming removed 8 bases from V and 3 bases from J, with 16 bases in between. CDR3 bases: TGTGCCAGTCTGACAGCAGGTTGGGACACTGAAGCTTTCTTT. This gives the protein CASLTAGWDTEAFF. Based on the CDR3 plus reference TRBV19 and TRBJ1-1, the full variable domain is DGGITQSPKYLFRKEGQNVTLSCEQNLNHDAMYWYRQDPGQGLRLIYYSQIVNDFQKGDIAEGYSVSREKKESFPLTVTSAQKNPTAFYLCASLTAGWDTEAFFGQGTRLTVV.

CDR3 DNA sequence: TGTGCCAGCAGTTTAGAGCTACCGGGGTCCGGGGAGCTGTTTTTT. Protein: CASSLELPGSGELFF. The chain carries TRBV28 and TRBJ2-2; possible D gene TRBD2, 5 bases. Germline V CDR1 and CDR2: MDHEN, SYDVKM. The CDR3 contains 15 residues. The ends were cut back, 2 bases at V and 6 bases at J, with 13 bases in the middle. The whole variable domain, filled in from reference TRBV28 and TRBJ2-2, reads DVKVTQSSRYLVKRTGEKVFLECVQDMDHENMFWYRQDPGLGLRLIYFSYDVKMKEKGDIPEGYSVSREKKERFSLILESASTNQTSMYLCASSLELPGSGELFFGEGSRLTVL.

The rearrangement links TRBV6-6 to TRBJ1-5, with 10 bases matching TRBD1. CDR1 MNHNY and CDR2 SVGAGI come from the germline V gene (reference sequence). CDR3 length: 14 residues. The ends lost 8 bases at V and 7 bases at J; junction bases unmatched: 8. The CDR3 region is CASLRDRGLQPQHF. The CDR3 DNA is TGTGCCAGCCTCCGGGACAGGGGTTTACAGCCCCAGCATTTT.

The chain couples TRBV29-1 to TRBJ2-7, with D uncertain. The CDR3 is 10 amino acids. Trimming left V 4 bases short and J 5 bases short, with 6 bases between. The germline V gene encodes CDR1 SQVTM and CDR2 ANQGSEA. The CDR3 DNA reads TGCAGCGTTGCCCACAACGAGCAGTACTTC. Translating gives CSVAHNEQYF.

V and J are TRBV15 and TRBJ2-1; 12 nucleotides match TRBD2. Germline CDR1 and CDR2: LNHNV and YYDKDF (reference sequence). The ends lost 3 bases at V and 0 bases at J; junction bases unmatched: 3. The CDR3 covers 17 residues. The DNA of the CDR3 is TGTGCCACCAGCAGGCTAGCGGGAGGGAACTCCTACAATGAGCAGTTCTTC. Translation gives CATSRLAGGNSYNEQFF.

The genes are TRBV19 and TRBJ1-1, with no clear D. Germline CDR1 reads LNHDA; CDR2 reads SQIVND (reference sequence). Between the trimmed V and J ends, which lost 7 bases and 3 bases, there was a span of 6 bases. The CDR3 runs 11 residues. The CDR3: CASTRYTEAFF. For the CDR3, the DNA is TGTGCCAGTACCAGATACACTGAAGCTTTCTTT.